The entry below describes one T cell receptor beta chain. Authors' methods: Estimation of nucleated cell counts relied on the amplification of reference gene primers. Sequencing was performed with immunoSEQ multiplex PCR; in TCRdb, only in-frame clones are kept and a portion is missing. D and trimming were read from the DNA, whereas the V and J calls and clone size are those reported in that table. The data hold tens of thousands of clones, with roughly 73% observed a single time. The data were obtained in a study of blood T cell repertoires in COVID-19. On the study more broadly: From T cells, B-cell-depleted T cells, or PBMCs came the material, which was cDNA or gDNA.

Trimming cost V 4 bases and J 2 bases; bases outside gene matches: 5. This CDR3 contains 17 residues. Looked up from germline, CDR1 is SGHTA and CDR2 is FQGTGA. Specimen: peripheral blood. The chain joins TRBV7-3 to TRBJ2-6; 10 nucleotides line up with TRBD1. This receptor was obtained from an older man with acute or convalescent COVID-19. CDR3 in amino acids: CASSSRGTGAGANVLTF. The CDR3 nucleotides read TGTGCCAGCAGCTCAAGGGGGACAGGGGCTGGGGCCAACGTCCTGACTTTC.